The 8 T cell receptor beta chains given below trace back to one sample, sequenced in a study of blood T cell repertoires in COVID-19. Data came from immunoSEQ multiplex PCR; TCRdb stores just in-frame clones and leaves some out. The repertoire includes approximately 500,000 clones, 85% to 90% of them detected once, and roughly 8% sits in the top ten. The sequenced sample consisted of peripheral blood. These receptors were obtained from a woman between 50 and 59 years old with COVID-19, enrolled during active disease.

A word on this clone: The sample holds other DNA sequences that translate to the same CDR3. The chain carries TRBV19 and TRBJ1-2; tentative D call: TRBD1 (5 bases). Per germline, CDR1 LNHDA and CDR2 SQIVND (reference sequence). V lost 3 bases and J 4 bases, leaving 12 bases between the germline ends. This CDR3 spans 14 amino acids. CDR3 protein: CASSIGQGGYGYTF. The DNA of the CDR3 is TGTGCCAGTAGTATCGGGCAGGGCGGCTATGGCTACACCTTC.

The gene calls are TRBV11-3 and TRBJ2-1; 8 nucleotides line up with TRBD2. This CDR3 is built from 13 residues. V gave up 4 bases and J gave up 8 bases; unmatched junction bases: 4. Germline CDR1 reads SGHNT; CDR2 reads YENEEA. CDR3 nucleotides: TGTGCCAGCAGCTCGGGACTAGTGGATGAGCAGTTCTTC. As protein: CASSSGLVDEQFF.

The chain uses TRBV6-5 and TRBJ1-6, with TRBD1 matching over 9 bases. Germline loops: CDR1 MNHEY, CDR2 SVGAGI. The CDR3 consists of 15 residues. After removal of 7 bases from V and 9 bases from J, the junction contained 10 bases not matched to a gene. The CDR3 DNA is TGTGCCAGCATTCCTGGGACAGGGCCAACTTCACCCCTCCACTTT. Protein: CASIPGTGPTSPLHF.

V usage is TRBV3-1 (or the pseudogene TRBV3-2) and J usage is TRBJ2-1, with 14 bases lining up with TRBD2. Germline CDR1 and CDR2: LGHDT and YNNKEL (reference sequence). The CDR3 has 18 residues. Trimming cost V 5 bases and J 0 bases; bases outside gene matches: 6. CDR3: CASSSGLAGVGSYNEQFF. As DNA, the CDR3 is TGTGCCAGCAGCTCGGGACTAGCGGGGGTTGGCTCCTACAATGAGCAGTTCTTC.

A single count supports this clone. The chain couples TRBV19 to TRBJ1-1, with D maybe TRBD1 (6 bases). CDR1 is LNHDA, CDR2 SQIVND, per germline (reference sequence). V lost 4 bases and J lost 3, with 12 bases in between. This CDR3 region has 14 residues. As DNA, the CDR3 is TGTGCCAGTAGTAGCTCGGGGGGCCACACTGAAGCTTTCTTT. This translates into CASSSSGGHTEAFF. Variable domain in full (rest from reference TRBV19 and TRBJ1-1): DGGITQSPKYLFRKEGQNVTLSCEQNLNHDAMYWYRQDPGQGLRLIYYSQIVNDFQKGDIAEGYSVSREKKESFPLTVTSAQKNPTAFYLCASSSSGGHTEAFFGQGTRLTVV.

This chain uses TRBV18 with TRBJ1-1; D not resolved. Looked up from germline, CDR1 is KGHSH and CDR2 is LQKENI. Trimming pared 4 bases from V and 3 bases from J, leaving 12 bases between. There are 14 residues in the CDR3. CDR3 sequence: CASSRQSGDTEAFF. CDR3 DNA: TGTGCCAGCTCACGGCAATCCGGGGACACTGAAGCTTTCTTT.

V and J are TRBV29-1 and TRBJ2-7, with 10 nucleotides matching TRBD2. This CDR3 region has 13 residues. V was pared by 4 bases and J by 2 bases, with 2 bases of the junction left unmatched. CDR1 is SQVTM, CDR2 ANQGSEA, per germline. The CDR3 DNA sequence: TGCAGCGTTGTGAGCGGGGGGGCCTACGAGCAGTACTTC. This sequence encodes CSVVSGGAYEQYF.

The CDR3 here is CASSLWPDRFSNQPQHF. The CDR3 DNA reads as TGTGCCAGCAGTTTATGGCCTGACAGGTTTAGCAATCAGCCCCAGCATTTT. The chain couples TRBV28 to TRBJ1-5, with a possible D match to TRBD1 (6 bases). CDR3 length equals 17 residues. Germline V gene sequence: CDR1 MDHEN, CDR2 SYDVKM. V was clipped by 0 bases and J by 0 bases, with 12 bases between them.